The present TCR beta chain was sequenced within a study of ipilimumab plus nivolumab after autologous stem cell transplantation. Study-wide background: Patients received a median of about five ipilimumab and roughly 8 nivolumab doses. Myeloma cases were transplant-naive high-risk or relapsed within 3 years post first autologous transplant. Whole-study results and caveats: Authors suggest TCR repertoire, Treg phenotype and gut microbiota support further study.

Measured with immunoSEQ multiplex PCR; TCRdb has only the in-frame clones, and not every one. The sample has 40,000 to 45,000 clones; 80% to 95% are singletons. V was cut by 6 bases and J by 5 bases, with 14 bases left in between. CDR3 size: 13 residues. Germline assignment: CDR1 MNHNS and CDR2 SASEGT. Remarks on this clone: Its antigen is not identified.

Starting 14 to 28 days after autologous transplant, ipilimumab 1 mg/kg was given. V is TRBV6-1 and J is TRBJ2-7; TRBD2 is a possible D gene (5 bases). This receptor was obtained from a male donor with multiple myeloma. The sample consisted of PBMCs, taken in a trial of ipilimumab plus nivolumab as post-transplant consolidation. CDR3 region: CASSPPRVHEQYF. CDR3 coding DNA: TGTGCCAGCAGCCCCCCGCGGGTCCACGAGCAGTACTTC.